A selection of T cell receptor beta chains follows, all from one sample in a study of T-cell memory formation after mild COVID-19. Via MiXCR, TCRdb re-called the 5' RACE reads, giving one row per CDR3 protein. The top ten hold approximately 12% of the sample, which has about 620,000 distinct CDR3 sequences, about a sixth seen once. Input material: PBMCs or a T cell subset sorted from them (not recorded which). The receptors were gathered from an adult woman who had mild COVID-19 (a few samples of this study predate the infection). Cell type and time point are not known. The CDR3 runs from the conserved cysteine through the conserved F or W. Each record gives: CDR3 protein, CDR3 DNA, clone size, V gene, J gene, D gene. D genes are given only for firm matches. Part of the rows lack a size; the others show once, few, many or a class for expanded clones.

CSVRTGNTEAFF	TGCAGCGTCCGGACAGGGAACACTGAAGCTTTCTTT	many	TRBV29-1	TRBJ1-1	TRBD1
CASLPMANYGYTF	TGTGCCAGCCTTCCAATGGCTAACTATGGCTACACCTTC	few	TRBV12-3/TRBV12-4	TRBJ1-2	NA
CASSIRTGGAHTEAFF	TGTGCCAGTAGTATTCGGACAGGGGGCGCCCATACGGAAGCTTTCTTT	NA	TRBV19	TRBJ1-1	TRBD1
CASSPLGGAEAFF	TGTGCCAGCAGCCCTCTCGGGGGGGCTGAAGCTTTCTTT	NA	TRBV7-2	TRBJ1-1	NA
CASSSGQGGRGGSYNEQFF	TGTGCCAGCAGTTCTGGACAGGGGGGCCGCGGGGGCTCCTACAATGAGCAGTTCTTC	NA	TRBV6-2/TRBV6-3	TRBJ2-1	TRBD1
CAWSLGQGDGLYEQYF	TGTGCCTGGAGCCTAGGACAGGGGGACGGTCTCTACGAGCAGTACTTC	few	TRBV30	TRBJ2-7	TRBD1
CASSSASRTLHF	TGTGCCAGCAGCTCCGCTTCGCGCACCCTCCACTTT	few	TRBV11-3	TRBJ1-6	NA
CASSLVVRVRGRSGANVLTF	TGCGCCAGCAGCTTGGTCGTTCGGGTCAGGGGAAGATCTGGGGCCAACGTCCTGACTTTC	few	TRBV5-1	TRBJ2-6	NA
CASRPRGSGNQPQHF	TGTGCCAGCAGACCCAGGGGATCGGGCAATCAGCCCCAGCATTTT	many	TRBV6-5	TRBJ1-5	NA
CASSFLTGSSYNEQFF	TGTGCCAGCAGCTTCCTAACAGGTAGCTCCTACAATGAGCAGTTCTTC	many	TRBV7-2	TRBJ2-1	NA
CAWSVQPMNTEAFF	TGTGCCTGGAGCGTACAACCCATGAACACTGAAGCTTTCTTT	NA	TRBV30	TRBJ1-1	NA
CATSDPNVGTGDNEQFF	TGTGCCACCAGTGATCCGAACGTAGGGACAGGGGACAATGAGCAGTTCTTC	NA	TRBV24-1	TRBJ2-1	TRBD1
CASSSPAGQYF	TGTGCCAGCAGTAGTCCCGCGGGGCAGTACTTC	NA	TRBV25-1	TRBJ2-7	NA
CASRIIAGDPKNIQYF	TGTGCCAGCAGAATAATAGCGGGAGACCCCAAAAACATTCAGTACTTC	few	TRBV7-9	TRBJ2-4	TRBD2
CASSYSASEQFF	TGTGCCAGCAGTTACTCAGCCAGCGAGCAGTTCTTC	NA	TRBV6-2/TRBV6-3	TRBJ2-1	NA
CSVEGSGKNIQYF	TGCAGCGTTGAAGGGAGCGGGAAAAACATTCAGTACTTC	few	TRBV29-1	TRBJ2-4	NA
CASSLGQRTSYEQYF	TGCGCCAGCAGCTTGGGGCAGCGAACTTCCTACGAGCAGTACTTC	NA	TRBV5-1	TRBJ2-7	NA
CASSQIVGNQPQHF	TGTGCCAGCAGCCAGATAGTTGGCAATCAGCCCCAGCATTTT	NA	TRBV7-9	TRBJ1-5	NA
CASSYSWGAEQPQHF	TGTGCCAGCAGTTACTCTTGGGGGGCGGAACAGCCCCAGCATTTT	few	TRBV6-5	TRBJ1-5	NA
CSASAGVAGGRNEQFF	TGCAGTGCTAGTGCCGGAGTAGCGGGAGGTCGGAATGAGCAGTTCTTC	NA	TRBV20-1	TRBJ2-1	TRBD2
CASSFSSGSDTQYF	TGTGCCAGCAGCTTCTCTAGCGGGAGTGATACGCAGTATTTT	NA	TRBV7-8	TRBJ2-3	TRBD2
CSVGANAGGPQGTDTQYF	TGCAGCGTTGGGGCTAACGCGGGGGGGCCACAGGGCACAGATACGCAGTATTTT	NA	TRBV29-1	TRBJ2-3	TRBD2